This TCR beta chain emerged from a study of CD8+ T cells in alopecia areata (dated by TCRdb to between 2018 and 2020). Regarding the complete study: Treated patients were enrolled in an open-label pilot trial of oral tofacitinib, 5 to 10 mg twice daily, for moderate-to-severe alopecia areata. TCRbeta CDR3 regions were amplified by immunoSEQ multiplex PCR with 35 Vbeta forward and 13 Jbeta reverse primers. Clonality in the scalp was compared among normal scalp (n=4), patchy alopecia areata scalp (n=8), and alopecia totalis/universalis scalp (n=8). Human TCRbeta sequencing covered scalp tissue and sorted CD4+ and CD8+ peripheral blood T cells from patchy and totalis/universalis alopecia areata patients and healthy controls. Patients received tofacitinib for 6 to 18 months and were then followed off drug for 6 months to check for delayed response and recurrence. RNA was extracted with the PAXgene miRNA kit for fixed scalp, the miRNeasy kit for PBMCs, and the RNeasy kit for mouse skin. High-throughput TCRbeta sequencing was used to examine T cell clonal expansion in alopecia areata in both the C3H/HeJ mouse model and human patients. The SALT score, which quantifies the percentage of affected scalp surface area, was used to measure disease severity in treated patients. Biopsies were taken from tofacitinib-treated patients at baseline and again at 4 and 24 weeks into treatment, and several of those patients also had a later scalp biopsy. What the research found in general, with its limitations: Many expanded lesional clones were found to persist in scalp and blood during tofacitinib treatment, and relapse after treatment cessation may be partly explained by this persistence. With tofacitinib, both scalp clonality and the number of expanded CD8+ clones among the top 100 scalp clones went down significantly. Because the treated cohort was small and had only one nonresponder, larger studies are needed to examine links between baseline CD8+ expansion and response. Unlike mouse skin, which is dominated by gammadelta T cells, normal human skin has resident alphabeta T cells that are also sequenced, and this complicates analysis of the scalp TCR repertoire. Compared with normal scalp, lesional scalp had higher clonality and more expanded CD8+ clones, particularly in alopecia totalis/universalis, a pattern that suggests antigenic drive. Shared TCR sequences between patients were less evident than in mice, which may be partly attributable to HLA diversity in the patient population.

This specimen's treatment or condition label, interpreted: oral pan-JAK inhibitor, 5-10 mg twice daily. Lesional scalp punch biopsies and peripheral blood were obtained from alopecia areata patients. PBMCs were isolated by density centrifugation and stained for CD3, CD4 and CD8, and CD4+ and CD8+ T cells were sorted on a FACSAria. The count of this clone is one. What antigen it recognizes has not been identified. Base-call qualities are not available, and no considerably larger clone is one nucleotide away. From the cysteine through the phenylalanine, the CDR3 covers 13 amino acids. The only DNA kept is the CDR3, 39 bases in frame from the first base. V lost 4 bases and J lost 6 bases, and the count of bases not matched to a germline gene is 2. Based on the germline V gene, the CDR1 and CDR2 sequences are SGHVS and FNYEAQ. The library was prepared using the immunoSEQ multiplex PCR assay. RNA was extracted from all samples and reverse transcribed into cDNA, which served as template for TCR sequencing. First-strand cDNA was synthesized using SuperScript III with a 2:1 mix of oligo-dT and random hexamers. Amplification bias was assessed with a synthetic immune receptor repertoire, and residual bias was removed computationally. As for the original processing: Raw reads were preprocessed to remove errors, and CDR3 was defined by IMGT conventions from the conserved cysteine to phenylalanine. Clonality was computed as 1 minus the Shannon entropy, with the entropy normalized by log2 of the number of productive unique TCRs. Whether each scalp clone was CD4 or CD8 was inferred by checking scalp TCRbeta sequences against the CD4 and CD8 repertoires from sorted blood. TCRdb obtained this table from immuneACCESS and retained in-frame rearrangements with V and J assigned. These tables miss some clones; where compared with another copy, unresolved V genes account for less than half of the shortfall, and the remainder is unexplained. Clone size and the V and J calls come from that table; the DNA yielded D and trimming. Counted in this sample were tens of thousands of clones; 70% to 80% of them appeared once. The ten top clones hold roughly 17% of the sample.

Recombination joined TRBV7-6 with TRBJ2-1, with 8 junctional bases fitting TRBD1. This clonotype was obtained from a human donor with alopecia areata. Sample: CD8+ T cells sorted from blood, taken at approximately week 42, from a patient treated with tofacitinib. The base sequence is TGTGCCAGCAGCTCAGGGACAGGCAATGAGCAGTTCTTC. Its translation is CASSSGTGNEQFF.